The T cell receptor (beta chain) under discussion was sequenced for a study of CD4 T cells in relation to SARS-CoV-2 and coronaviruses. At the level of the study: Median patient age was roughly 36 years, spanning 21 to 72 years. Overall study findings and caveats: Memory recall responses, not primary responses primed in culture, are what the assay detects.

Concerning this clone itself: Its specificity is unknown.

The V end was cut by 3 bases, the J end by 6 bases, with 12 bases between. There are 13 residues in the CDR3. From germline, CDR1 is SQVTM and CDR2 ANQGSEA. Using immunoSEQ multiplex PCR, the repertoire was profiled, and TCRdb retains in-frame clones only, with some absent. The data show 50,000 to 65,000 clones, around 92% seen once. The sequencing sample was made of naive CD4+ T cells from PBMCs. Specified subset: naive CD4+ T cells isolated by negative enrichment. This sequence originates from an adult with COVID-19. The rearrangement uses TRBV29-1 and TRBJ1-5, with D uncertain. The CDR3 coding sequence is TGCAGCGTTGACGCGGGATTAGGTCAGCCCCAGCATTTT. It encodes CSVDAGLGQPQHF.